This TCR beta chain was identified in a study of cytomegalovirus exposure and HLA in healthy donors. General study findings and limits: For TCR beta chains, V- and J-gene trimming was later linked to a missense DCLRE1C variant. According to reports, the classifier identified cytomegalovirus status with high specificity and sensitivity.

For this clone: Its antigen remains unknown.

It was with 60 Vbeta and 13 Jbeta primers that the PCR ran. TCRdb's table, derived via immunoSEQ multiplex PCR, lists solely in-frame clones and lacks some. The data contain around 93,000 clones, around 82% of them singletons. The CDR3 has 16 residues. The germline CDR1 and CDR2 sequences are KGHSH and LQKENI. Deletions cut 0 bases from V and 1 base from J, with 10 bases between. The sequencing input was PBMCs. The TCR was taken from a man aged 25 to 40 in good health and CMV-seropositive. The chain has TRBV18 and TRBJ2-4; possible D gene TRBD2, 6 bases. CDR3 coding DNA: TGTGCCAGCTCACCACCCGCGGGATTTGCCAAAAACATTCAGTACTTC. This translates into CASSPPAGFAKNIQYF. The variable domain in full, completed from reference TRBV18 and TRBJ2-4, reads NAGVMQNPRHLVRRRGQEARLRCSPMKGHSHVYWYRQLPEEGLKFMVYLQKENIIDESGMPKERFSAEFPKEGPSILRIQQVVRGDSAAYFCASSPPAGFAKNIQYFGAGTRLSVL.